Given below is one T cell receptor (beta chain) in context. Its antigen remains unknown. The CDR3 does not close with the conserved phenylalanine or tryptophan, likely indicating a read error. The DNA is left out, because the CDR3 cannot be placed on it with certainty; the CDR3 is given as TCRdb lists it. The lymph nodes were axillary draining lymph nodes from breast cancer patients. This entry belongs to a study of breast tumors, draining lymph nodes, adjacent tissues. Ends included, the CDR3 has 13 residues. Germline-derived CDR1 and CDR2 are SGDLS and YYNGEE. TCRdb re-called the multiplex PCR reads with MiXCR, one entry per CDR3 protein. In the table there are around 110,000 distinct CDR3 sequences, less than 40% of which are singletons. Study-wide results and caveats: Compared with basal-like, luminal-like tumors shared significantly more repertoire with nontumor tissue. Findings are consistent with lymph node origin and intratumoral expansion of most tumor T cells. Compared with lymph nodes, tumors were less diverse; compared with nontumor tissue, more.

This clonotype originated in a female donor with breast cancer. Some clones in this sample may be carry-over from other donors' samples. The gene calls are TRBV9 and TRBJ2-5; TRBD1, the table's D call, was not compared with the DNA. The source material was axillary lymph node tissue. This CDR3 is CASSGPGGETQCS.